These 32 T cell receptor beta chains share one sample of origin, sequenced in a study of blood T cell repertoires in COVID-19. The protocol was immunoSEQ multiplex PCR, while the TCRdb copy is restricted to in-frame clones and leaves out a portion. The sample lists 120,000 to 150,000 clones; about nine tenths were seen once. Sequenced material: peripheral blood. These receptors all stem from a man aged 45 to 65 with active or convalescent COVID-19.

V and J are TRBV7-2 and TRBJ2-1; TRBD2 aligns across 13 bases. Germline CDR1 reads SGHTA; CDR2 reads FQGNSA. V shed 4 bases, J shed 6 bases, and the junction held 3 bases outside the gene matches. The CDR3 loop spans 15 amino acids. The CDR3 DNA sequence: TGTGCCAGCAGCTACACTAGCGGGAGGGCCAATGAGCAGTTCTTC. Amino acids: CASSYTSGRANEQFF. The full variable domain, rest sourced from reference TRBV7-2 and TRBJ2-1, is GAGVSQSPSNKVTEKGKDVELRCDPISGHTALYWYRQSLGQGLEFLIYFQGNSAPDKSGLPSDRFSAERTGGSVSTLTIQRTQQEDSAVYLCASSYTSGRANEQFFGPGTRLTVL.

CDR3 sequence reads: CASSRGTGEGGEQYF. CDR3 in DNA: TGTGCCAGCAGTCGCGGGACAGGGGAGGGGGGAGAGCAGTACTTC. The V gene is TRBV6-6, the J gene TRBJ2-7, with 10 bases aligning to TRBD1. The CDR3 totals 15 residues. The V segment lost 5 bases and the J segment 7 bases; nucleotides outside the gene matches: 11. Per germline, CDR1 MNHNY and CDR2 SVGAGI (reference sequence).

The chain combines TRBV5-4 with TRBJ1-2; perhaps TRBD1 as D (5 bases). The CDR3 spans 12 residues. Trimming took 6 bases from V and 5 from J, leaving 11 bases between them. CDR1 is SGHNT, CDR2 YYREEE, per germline (reference sequence). This chain's CDR3 is CASTRGGYGYTF. CDR3 bases: TGTGCCAGCACCCGGGGGGGGTATGGCTACACCTTC.

The V and J genes are TRBV7-9 and TRBJ2-1; the D gene is possibly TRBD2 (5 bases). Germline V gives CDR1 SEHNR, CDR2 FQNEAQ (reference sequence). Trimming left V 0 bases short and J 7 bases short, with 13 bases between. The CDR3 consists of 15 residues. The CDR3 region is CASSLALAERNEQFF. The CDR3 DNA is TGTGCCAGCAGCTTAGCCCTAGCCGAGAGGAATGAGCAGTTCTTC.

This clone was detected a few times. The chain links TRBV7-9 to TRBJ2-7; D is ambiguous. From germline, CDR1 is SEHNR and CDR2 FQNEAQ (reference sequence). Trimming stripped 0 bases from V and 4 bases from J, with 7 bases between. This CDR3 contains 13 residues. CDR3 protein: CASSLAATYEQYF. The CDR3 bases are TGTGCCAGCAGCTTAGCGGCGACATACGAGCAGTACTTC.

V and J are TRBV20-1 and TRBJ2-7; TRBD1 aligns across 8 bases. Trimming removed 3 bases from V and 6 bases from J; junction bases left unmatched: 4. There are 12 residues in the CDR3. The germline gives CDR1 DFQATT, CDR2 SNEGSKA (reference sequence). CDR3 amino acids: CSASLDRGEQYF. Written as DNA, the CDR3 is TGCAGTGCTAGTCTTGACAGGGGCGAGCAGTACTTC.

The genes are TRBV27 and TRBJ2-2; D perhaps matches TRBD1 (5 bases). Trimming cost V 0 bases and J 3 bases, with 8 bases left between them. Germline V gives CDR1 MNHEY, CDR2 SMNVEV (reference sequence). This CDR3 is 15 amino acids long. The CDR3 DNA sequence: TGTGCCAGCAGTTTATCGTCGACAGACACCGGGGAGCTGTTTTTT. This gives the protein CASSLSSTDTGELFF.

The V and J genes are TRBV5-1 and TRBJ1-3; D gene ambiguous. Germline CDR1 is SGHRS and CDR2 is YFSETQ. The CDR3 is 12 residues long. Between the trimmed V and J ends, which lost 4 bases and 1 base, there was a span of 3 bases. CDR3 residues: CASSPSGNTIYF. For the CDR3, the DNA is TGCGCCAGCAGCCCGTCTGGAAACACCATATATTTT.

The chain recombines TRBV3-1 (or the pseudogene TRBV3-2) with TRBJ2-3; 7 bases fit TRBD1. J was trimmed by 3 bases and V by 0 bases; bases with no gene match: 6. The CDR3 is made up of 16 amino acids. Germline V gene sequence: CDR1 LGHDT, CDR2 YNNKEL (reference sequence). CDR3 DNA sequence: TGTGCCAGCAGCCAAGATACAGGGGTGTTGACAGATACGCAGTATTTT. Residues: CASSQDTGVLTDTQYF.

This chain connects TRBV29-1 to TRBJ2-2; 8 bases fit TRBD2. Germline-derived CDR1 and CDR2 are SQVTM and ANQGSEA. With V trimmed by 4 bases and J by 4 bases, 8 bases remained unmatched. There are 15 residues in the CDR3. The CDR3 reads CSVVSGGPGTGELFF. Written as DNA, the CDR3 is TGCAGCGTTGTGTCGGGAGGGCCCGGCACCGGGGAGCTGTTTTTT.

The chain uses TRBV24-1 and TRBJ2-1; perhaps TRBD1 as D (5 bases). CDR3 size: 14 residues. The germline V and J ends were trimmed by 5 bases and 8 bases, with 15 bases remaining between them. Germline CDR1 KGHDR, CDR2 SFDVKD. The DNA for the CDR3 is TGTGCCACCAGTGGACAGCCCAATTTCCATGAGCAGTTCTTC. Its translation is CATSGQPNFHEQFF.

This rearrangement joins TRBV12-3 or TRBV12-4 to TRBJ1-4; the D gene is possibly TRBD1 (6 bases). Trimming took off 7 bases at V and 5 bases at J, with 8 bases between the two ends. This CDR3 spans 12 amino acids. CDR3 bases: TGTGCCAGCAACAGGGCGAATGAAAAACTGTTTTTT. Protein product: CASNRANEKLFF.

This sequence joins TRBV28 and TRBJ2-1; 14 bases line up with TRBD2. Losses at the gene ends were 3 bases for V and 8 bases for J; bases not matched to a gene: 9. Germline CDR1 reads MDHEN; CDR2 reads SYDVKM. The CDR3 totals 17 residues. CDR3 DNA: TGTGCCAGCAGTTTCCCTCGACTAGCGGGAGGGCGGCATGAGCAGTTCTTC. Amino acid sequence: CASSFPRLAGGRHEQFF.

The rearrangement links TRBV28 to TRBJ2-7; the match to TRBD2 covers 7 bases. J was trimmed by 4 bases and V by 3 bases; bases with no gene match: 0. The CDR3 contains 12 residues. The germline V gene encodes CDR1 MDHEN and CDR2 SYDVKM. The CDR3 DNA is TGTGCCAGCAGTTTGGGGGGGTACGAGCAGTACTTC. Amino acids: CASSLGGYEQYF.

The chain has TRBV27 and TRBJ1-1; possibly TRBD1 for D (6 bases). V lost 4 bases and J 4 bases, leaving 7 bases between the germline ends. Germline V gene data show CDR1 as MNHEY and CDR2 as SMNVEV (reference sequence). The CDR3 is made up of 12 amino acids. The CDR3 protein is CASSSGVTEAFF. The CDR3 DNA reads TGTGCCAGCAGTTCAGGGGTCACTGAAGCTTTCTTT.

The V and J genes are TRBV5-1 and TRBJ2-7, with 10 bases lining up with TRBD2. The CDR3 covers 18 residues. Per germline, CDR1 SGHRS and CDR2 YFSETQ. The ends lost 4 bases at V and 2 bases at J; junction bases unmatched: 15. DNA of the CDR3: TGCGCCAGCAGCCTCGGGACAGGAGAGAGCGGGAGGGCCTACGAGCAGTACTTC. Its translation is CASSLGTGESGRAYEQYF.

The chain couples TRBV24-1 to TRBJ2-1; 9 positions match TRBD1. J was trimmed by 2 bases and V by 4 bases; bases with no gene match: 8. Germline V CDR1 and CDR2: KGHDR, SFDVKD. The CDR3 contains 17 residues. The CDR3 protein is CATSDPAGTGTYNEQFF. The CDR3 DNA is TGTGCCACCAGTGACCCCGCCGGGACAGGGACCTACAATGAGCAGTTCTTC.

This sequence joins TRBV18 and TRBJ2-1; 11 positions agree with TRBD1. Trimming at V came to 2 bases and at J to 7 bases, leaving 10 bases not matched to a gene. The length of the CDR3 is 17 residues. Germline V lookup: CDR1 KGHSH, CDR2 LQKENI. CDR3: CASSPSLGGQGANEQFF. As DNA, the CDR3 is TGTGCCAGCTCACCATCCCTTGGAGGACAGGGGGCGAATGAGCAGTTCTTC.

The genes are TRBV6-5 and TRBJ1-1, with unresolved D. Trimming pared 5 bases from V and 1 base from J, leaving 8 bases between. Germline lookup yields CDR1 MNHEY and CDR2 SVGAGI. The CDR3 spans 13 residues. The CDR3 DNA reads TGTGCCAGCAGTAGGGAGTCGAACACTGAAGCTTTCTTT. It encodes CASSRESNTEAFF.

This clone has a single count. CDR3 protein: CSASLDRVPYGYTF. The CDR3 DNA sequence: TGCAGTGCTAGTTTGGACAGGGTCCCCTATGGCTACACCTTC. This rearrangement joins TRBV20-1 to TRBJ1-2; 8 bases line up with TRBD1. Germline CDR1 reads DFQATT; CDR2 reads SNEGSKA (reference sequence). With 3 bases clipped from V and 4 bases from J, the junction kept 7 bases outside the gene matches. The CDR3 contains 14 residues.

The V call is TRBV28, the J call TRBJ2-7; maybe TRBD1 (6 bases). V was pared by 7 bases and J by 1 base, with 17 bases between. The CDR3 loop spans 15 amino acids. Germline V lookup: CDR1 MDHEN, CDR2 SYDVKM. CDR3 DNA sequence: TGTGCCAGCACAAGGTCCGACAGGCCTTCCTACGAGCAGTACTTC. Protein sequence: CASTRSDRPSYEQYF.

This clone has just one count. The rearrangement links TRBV7-8 to TRBJ2-7, with TRBD1 matching over 9 bases. Per germline, CDR1 SGHVS and CDR2 FQNEAQ. This CDR3 has 15 residues. After removal of 1 base from V and 2 bases from J, the junction contained 3 bases not matched to a gene. The CDR3 region is CASSLGRQGAYEQYF. The CDR3 region has the DNA TGTGCCAGCAGCTTAGGCCGACAGGGGGCCTACGAGCAGTACTTC.

The V call is TRBV11-2, the J call TRBJ2-2; TRBD2 agrees at 8 bases. This CDR3 contains 15 residues. The ends lost 2 bases at V and 8 bases at J; junction bases unmatched: 7. CDR1 SGHAT and CDR2 FQNNGV come from the germline V gene. The CDR3 nucleotides are TGTGCCAGCAGCTTACGAGCGGGAGTAGTGGGGGAGCTGTTTTTT. Its translation: CASSLRAGVVGELFF.

In its sample, this clone was seen once. This sequence joins TRBV24-1 and TRBJ1-2; 7 nucleotides line up with TRBD1. Trimming removed 4 bases from V and 2 bases from J; junction bases left unmatched: 3. CDR3 length: 14 residues. CDR1 is KGHDR, CDR2 SFDVKD, per germline. CDR3 in DNA: TGTGCCACCAGTGACCAGACAGGGAACTATGGCTACACCTTC. Translation gives CATSDQTGNYGYTF.

The chain carries TRBV30 and TRBJ2-3, with D tentatively TRBD2 (6 bases). Germline-derived CDR1 and CDR2 are GTSNPN and SVGIG (reference sequence). The CDR3 has 13 amino acids. The V and J ends lost 3 bases and 6 bases respectively, with 13 bases between them. CDR3 protein: CAWSAGLVDTQYF. Here the CDR3 DNA reads TGTGCCTGGAGCGCGGGACTTGTGGATACGCAGTATTTT.

The chain has TRBV18 and TRBJ1-5; 8 bases are shared with TRBD1. Germline V gives CDR1 KGHSH, CDR2 LQKENI. The CDR3 spans 15 residues. J gave up 3 bases and V 6 bases, and 7 bases lay outside the gene matches. The CDR3 loop reads CASSQGQGNNQPQHF. DNA for the CDR3: TGTGCCAGCTCCCAAGGACAGGGTAACAATCAGCCCCAGCATTTT. The full variable domain, in which reference TRBV18 and TRBJ1-5 provide the parts outside the CDR3, is NAGVMQNPRHLVRRRGQEARLRCSPMKGHSHVYWYRQLPEEGLKFMVYLQKENIIDESGMPKERFSAEFPKEGPSILRIQQVVRGDSAAYFCASSQGQGNNQPQHFGDGTRLSIL.

The V and J genes are TRBV18 and TRBJ2-7; 7 nucleotides align to TRBD2. V was pared by 4 bases and J by 2 bases, with 2 bases of the junction left unmatched. The V gene's germline CDR1 is KGHSH and CDR2 LQKENI. CDR3 length equals 13 residues. The CDR3 region is CASSLGLAYEQYF. The CDR3 nucleotides read TGTGCCAGCTCACTAGGACTAGCCTACGAGCAGTACTTC.

V usage is TRBV7-2 and J usage is TRBJ1-1; D is possibly TRBD1 (5 bases). The CDR3 length is 15 residues. Germline V gene data show CDR1 as SGHTA and CDR2 as FQGNSA. Trimming shortened V by 5 bases and J by 3 bases, and 16 bases separated the two germline ends. The CDR3 nucleotides read TGTGCCAGCAGCCCCGGGGGGGGAAGGTACACTGAAGCTTTCTTT. Its protein is CASSPGGGRYTEAFF.

Here the CDR3 DNA reads TGTGCCAGTAGTATATCAAAGGGGAAGTCGGGACTTTATAGCAATCAGCCCCAGCATTTT. Its translation: CASSISKGKSGLYSNQPQHF. The rearrangement uses TRBV19 and TRBJ1-5, with D possibly TRBD1 on 5 matching bases. The germline gives CDR1 LNHDA, CDR2 SQIVND (reference sequence). This CDR3 region has 20 residues. Trimming shortened V by 2 bases and J by 0 bases, and 23 bases separated the two germline ends.

Points on this clone: Sequence at one end of the junction differs from germline and may be a read error. The V and J genes are TRBV7-7 and TRBJ2-5, with 8 bases lining up with TRBD1. The germline CDR1 and CDR2 sequences are SSHAT and FNYEAQ (reference sequence). This CDR3 contains 13 residues. The CDR3 here is CASSDRGQETQYF. Written as DNA, the CDR3 is TGTGCTAGCAGCGACAGGGGCCAAGAGACCCAGTACTTC.

The chain combines TRBV6-5 with TRBJ1-1, with D unresolved. V was pared by 6 bases and J by 1 base, with 12 bases between. This CDR3 contains 14 residues. Germline V CDR1 and CDR2: MNHEY, SVGAGI. DNA for the CDR3: TGTGCCAGCAGGCCCACAATGCAGAACACTGAAGCTTTCTTT. Translated: CASRPTMQNTEAFF.

The chain recombines TRBV19 with TRBJ1-2; no clear D gene. V shed 3 bases and J shed 1 base, with 9 bases lying between them. Germline V gene lookup returns CDR1 LNHDA and CDR2 SQIVND (reference sequence). This CDR3 region has 14 residues. CDR3 sequence (DNA): TGTGCCAGTAGTATCTCGGCGGGTAACTATGGCTACACCTTC. Amino acid sequence: CASSISAGNYGYTF.